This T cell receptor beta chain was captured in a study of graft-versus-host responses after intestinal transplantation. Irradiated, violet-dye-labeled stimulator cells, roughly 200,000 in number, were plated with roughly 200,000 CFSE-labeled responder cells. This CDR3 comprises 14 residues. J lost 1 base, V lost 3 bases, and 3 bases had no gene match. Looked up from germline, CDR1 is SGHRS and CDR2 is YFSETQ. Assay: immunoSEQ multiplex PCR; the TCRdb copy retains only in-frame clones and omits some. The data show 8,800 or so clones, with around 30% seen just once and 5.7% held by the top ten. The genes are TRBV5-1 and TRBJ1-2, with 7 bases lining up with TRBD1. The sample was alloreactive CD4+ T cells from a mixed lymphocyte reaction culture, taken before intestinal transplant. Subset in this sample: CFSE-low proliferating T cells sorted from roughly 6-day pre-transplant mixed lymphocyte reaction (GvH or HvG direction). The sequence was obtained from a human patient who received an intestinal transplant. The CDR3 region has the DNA TGCGCCAGCAGCTCTCGACAGGGTAACTATGGCTACACCTTC. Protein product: CASSSRQGNYGYTF.